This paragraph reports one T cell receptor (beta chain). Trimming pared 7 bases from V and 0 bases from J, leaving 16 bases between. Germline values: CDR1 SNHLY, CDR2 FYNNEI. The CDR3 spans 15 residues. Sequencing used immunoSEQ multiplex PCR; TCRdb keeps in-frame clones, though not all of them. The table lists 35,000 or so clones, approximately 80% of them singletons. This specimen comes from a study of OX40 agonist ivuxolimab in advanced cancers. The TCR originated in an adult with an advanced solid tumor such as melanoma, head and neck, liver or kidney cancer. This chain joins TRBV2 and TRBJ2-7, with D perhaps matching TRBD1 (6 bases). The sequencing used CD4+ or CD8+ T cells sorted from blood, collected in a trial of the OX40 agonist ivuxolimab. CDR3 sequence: CASKIDRTYSYEQYF. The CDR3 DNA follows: TGTGCCAGCAAGATTGACAGGACCTACTCCTACGAGCAGTACTTC.